The rows below give T cell receptor beta chains drawn from one sample of a study of shared T cell receptors in the human thymus. Sequencing was performed with immunoSEQ multiplex PCR; in TCRdb, only in-frame clones are kept and a portion is missing. Of about 730,000 clones listed, roughly 85% were seen once; the top ten hold 0.0095% to 0.011%. The same specimen was also included in a second study, on human thymus T cells.

Sequencing was carried out using thymocytes. The source is a girl less than two years old with a congenital heart defect. The CDR3 runs from the conserved cysteine through the conserved F or W. Each record gives: D gene, J gene, clone size, V gene, CDR3 DNA, CDR3 protein. The D gene is left open where the match is weak. Clone size is stated in some rows and not others, as once, few, many or a class when expanded.

d_gene: -
j_gene: TRBJ2-7
abundance: -
v_gene: TRBV18
CDR3nt: TGTGCCAGCTCACCATGGGTTCTAGATGGACTCCCTACCGAGCAGTACTTC
CDR3aa: CASSPWVLDGLPTEQYF

d_gene: -
j_gene: TRBJ2-5
abundance: -
v_gene: TRBV19
CDR3nt: TGTGCCAGTACCCCGACAGGGACTCGAGAGACCCAGTACTTC
CDR3aa: CASTPTGTRETQYF

d_gene: TRBD2
j_gene: TRBJ2-1
abundance: -
v_gene: TRBV11-2
CDR3nt: TGTGCCAGCAGCAAACGGACTAGCGGTCCCTACAATGAGCAGTTCTTC
CDR3aa: CASSKRTSGPYNEQFF

d_gene: -
j_gene: TRBJ1-2
abundance: once
v_gene: TRBV4-1
CDR3nt: TGCGCCAGCAGCCAAGTCCTGAAGGGTTGGGGCCCTAACTATGGCTACACCTTC
CDR3aa: CASSQVLKGWGPNYGYTF

d_gene: -
j_gene: TRBJ1-6
abundance: -
v_gene: TRBV30
CDR3nt: TGTGCCTGGAGTGTAGTCGGGACGGGGGGTACCCTACTATCTAATTCACCCCTCCACTTT
CDR3aa: CAWSVVGTGGTLLSNSPLHF

d_gene: TRBD1
j_gene: TRBJ2-1
abundance: -
v_gene: TRBV7-2
CDR3nt: TGTGCCAGCAGCTCTCCGGGACAGGTTCGAGATGAGCAGTTCTTC
CDR3aa: CASSSPGQVRDEQFF

d_gene: -
j_gene: TRBJ1-2
abundance: few
v_gene: TRBV4-2
CDR3nt: TGTGCCAGCAGCCAAGACTTTGGACAGACTAACTATGGCTACACCTTC
CDR3aa: CASSQDFGQTNYGYTF

d_gene: TRBD1
j_gene: TRBJ2-7
abundance: -
v_gene: TRBV4-1
CDR3nt: TGCGCCAGCAGCCACGCCGACAGGGAGTACGCCTACGAGCAGTACTTC
CDR3aa: CASSHADREYAYEQYF

d_gene: -
j_gene: TRBJ1-1
abundance: -
v_gene: TRBV4-2
CDR3nt: TGTGCCAGCAGCCAAGGGACACTGAACACTGAAGCTTTCTTT
CDR3aa: CASSQGTLNTEAFF

d_gene: TRBD1
j_gene: TRBJ1-2
abundance: -
v_gene: TRBV27
CDR3nt: TGTGCCAGCAGCTCGCTCGGACAGGGGCATGGCTACACCTTC
CDR3aa: CASSSLGQGHGYTF

d_gene: -
j_gene: TRBJ1-4
abundance: once
v_gene: TRBV2
CDR3nt: TGTGCCAGCATCCTCGACAGGACTAATGAAAAACTGTTTTTT
CDR3aa: CASILDRTNEKLFF

d_gene: TRBD1
j_gene: TRBJ1-1
abundance: -
v_gene: TRBV11-2
CDR3nt: TGTGCCAGCAGCCGCACAGGGGCTGATGAAGCTTTCTTT
CDR3aa: CASSRTGADEAFF

d_gene: TRBD2
j_gene: TRBJ2-3
abundance: -
v_gene: TRBV5-1
CDR3nt: TGCGCCAGCAGCCATTCTAGCGGGGGCTGCGCAGATACGCAGTATTTT
CDR3aa: CASSHSSGGCADTQYF

d_gene: -
j_gene: TRBJ2-7
abundance: -
v_gene: TRBV27
CDR3nt: TGTGCCACCGCCGACAGTCTACACTCCTACGAGCAGTACTTC
CDR3aa: CATADSLHSYEQYF

d_gene: -
j_gene: TRBJ1-4
abundance: few
v_gene: TRBV14
CDR3nt: TGTGCCAGCAGCCAAGATTTAGGGGTAGCCACTGAAAAACTGTTTTTT
CDR3aa: CASSQDLGVATEKLFF

d_gene: -
j_gene: TRBJ1-1
abundance: -
v_gene: TRBV15
CDR3nt: TGTGCCACCAACGCAAAAGTCAGGGGGAACACTGAAGCTTTCTTT
CDR3aa: CATNAKVRGNTEAFF

d_gene: -
j_gene: TRBJ1-1
abundance: -
v_gene: TRBV25-1
CDR3nt: TGTGCCAGCAGACCAAATATACCACGAGCGAACACTGAAGCTTTCTTT
CDR3aa: CASRPNIPRANTEAFF

d_gene: -
j_gene: TRBJ1-1
abundance: -
v_gene: TRBV11-3
CDR3nt: TGTGCCAGCAGCCCCGCGGGTGGCACTGAAGCTTTCTTT
CDR3aa: CASSPAGGTEAFF

d_gene: -
j_gene: TRBJ2-5
abundance: once
v_gene: TRBV6-6
CDR3nt: TGTGCCAGCAGCCACACCGGACGCAGCGGGGAGACCCAGTACTTC
CDR3aa: CASSHTGRSGETQYF

d_gene: -
j_gene: TRBJ1-2
abundance: -
v_gene: TRBV30
CDR3nt: TGTGCCTGGAGTGTACGTGTAGGTCCGGGTGGCTACACCTTC
CDR3aa: CAWSVRVGPGGYTF

d_gene: TRBD2
j_gene: TRBJ2-3
abundance: -
v_gene: TRBV4-1
CDR3nt: TGCGCCAGCAGCCCCGGGAGGGGGAGTCCCAGGGATACGCAGTATTTT
CDR3aa: CASSPGRGSPRDTQYF

d_gene: TRBD1
j_gene: TRBJ2-4
abundance: -
v_gene: TRBV4-1
CDR3nt: TGCGCCAGCAGCCCTGGGACAGGGGTGACCAAAAACATTCAGTACTTC
CDR3aa: CASSPGTGVTKNIQYF

d_gene: TRBD1
j_gene: TRBJ1-1
abundance: -
v_gene: TRBV13
CDR3nt: TGTGCCAGCAGCTTAGAGCTGGGACAGGGCGCTTTCTTT
CDR3aa: CASSLELGQGAFF

d_gene: -
j_gene: TRBJ1-1
abundance: -
v_gene: TRBV4-3
CDR3nt: TGCGCCAGCAGCCAAGGGAGGGGGGGTAGGCTGGACACTGAAGCTTTCTTT
CDR3aa: CASSQGRGGRLDTEAFF

d_gene: TRBD2
j_gene: TRBJ2-1
abundance: -
v_gene: TRBV4-2
CDR3nt: TGTGCCAGCAGCCAAGCGGGCGGGGGAGTCAATGAGCAGTTCTTC
CDR3aa: CASSQAGGGVNEQFF

d_gene: -
j_gene: TRBJ2-3
abundance: -
v_gene: TRBV5-6
CDR3nt: TGTGCCAGCAGCTTGCGACAGGCGCCTACCACAGATACGCAGTATTTT
CDR3aa: CASSLRQAPTTDTQYF

d_gene: -
j_gene: TRBJ2-7
abundance: -
v_gene: TRBV7-9
CDR3nt: TGTGCCAGCAGCCCCCACATCTCCTACGAGCAGTACTTC
CDR3aa: CASSPHISYEQYF

d_gene: -
j_gene: TRBJ1-2
abundance: few
v_gene: TRBV5-1
CDR3nt: TGCGCCAGCAGCTTGGCCTATCCTAATGGCTACACCTTC
CDR3aa: CASSLAYPNGYTF

d_gene: -
j_gene: TRBJ1-1
abundance: -
v_gene: TRBV29-1
CDR3nt: TGCAGCGTCCCCCGGACAGTGCTGAACACTGAAGCTTTCTTT
CDR3aa: CSVPRTVLNTEAFF

d_gene: -
j_gene: TRBJ1-3
abundance: few
v_gene: TRBV7-9
CDR3nt: TGTGCCAGCAGCGAACAAGACAGGAGAAACACCATATATTTT
CDR3aa: CASSEQDRRNTIYF

d_gene: -
j_gene: TRBJ2-5
abundance: -
v_gene: TRBV7-3
CDR3nt: TGTGCCAGCAGCAGGCGGGGCGGAGCCTCGCAAGAGACCCAGTACTTC
CDR3aa: CASSRRGGASQETQYF

d_gene: -
j_gene: TRBJ1-3
abundance: -
v_gene: TRBV15
CDR3nt: TGTGCCACCACCCCCGGGTTTGTTGGAAACACCATATATTTT
CDR3aa: CATTPGFVGNTIYF

d_gene: TRBD1
j_gene: TRBJ1-5
abundance: -
v_gene: TRBV6-1
CDR3nt: TGTGCCAGCAGTGACCAGGACAGGGTGGGTCAGCCCCAGCATTTT
CDR3aa: CASSDQDRVGQPQHF

d_gene: -
j_gene: TRBJ1-2
abundance: -
v_gene: TRBV4-1
CDR3nt: TGCGCCAGCAGCCATGCGGGGGCTATCTATGGCTACACCTTC
CDR3aa: CASSHAGAIYGYTF

d_gene: TRBD1
j_gene: TRBJ2-5
abundance: -
v_gene: TRBV2
CDR3nt: TGTGCCAGCAGTGAAACGGCGACAGGGGGCGCCCCGCGGGAGACCCAGTACTTC
CDR3aa: CASSETATGGAPRETQYF

d_gene: -
j_gene: TRBJ2-1
abundance: few
v_gene: TRBV5-1
CDR3nt: TGCGCCAGCAGCTTCCCCACAGGGACTAAATCCTACAATGAGCAGTTCTTC
CDR3aa: CASSFPTGTKSYNEQFF

d_gene: -
j_gene: TRBJ1-1
abundance: -
v_gene: TRBV29-1
CDR3nt: TGCAGCGTTGACGGGGTTTCTGAAGCTTTCTTT
CDR3aa: CSVDGVSEAFF

d_gene: -
j_gene: TRBJ1-2
abundance: -
v_gene: TRBV7-2
CDR3nt: TGTGCCAGCAGCTTAGGCAGGGCTTCAGATGGCTACACCTTC
CDR3aa: CASSLGRASDGYTF

d_gene: -
j_gene: TRBJ1-1
abundance: once
v_gene: TRBV11-2
CDR3nt: TGTGCCAGCAGCTTGGACCCGGGGGGGTTGAACACTGAAGCTTTCTTT
CDR3aa: CASSLDPGGLNTEAFF

d_gene: -
j_gene: TRBJ1-2
abundance: -
v_gene: TRBV6-4
CDR3nt: TGTGCCAGCCAACCTGTCCCCCACGGACAGTCAATAACCTTC
CDR3aa: CASQPVPHGQSITF

d_gene: -
j_gene: TRBJ2-2
abundance: -
v_gene: TRBV5-1
CDR3nt: TGCGCCAGCAGCTTCCTACAGGTTACCGGGGAGCTGTTTTTT
CDR3aa: CASSFLQVTGELFF

d_gene: TRBD1
j_gene: TRBJ2-7
abundance: -
v_gene: TRBV5-1
CDR3nt: TGCGCCAGCAGCGGAGACAGGGGGCGAGAGCAGTACTTC
CDR3aa: CASSGDRGREQYF

d_gene: -
j_gene: TRBJ2-7
abundance: -
v_gene: TRBV7-9
CDR3nt: TGTGCCAGCAGCTCAGCCCCCCGTACAACTATTGATTCCTACGAGCAGTACTTC
CDR3aa: CASSSAPRTTIDSYEQYF

d_gene: -
j_gene: TRBJ1-2
abundance: once
v_gene: TRBV5-1
CDR3nt: TGCGCCAGCAGCTCAAGACAGGATGGAGACTATGGCTACACCTTC
CDR3aa: CASSSRQDGDYGYTF

d_gene: TRBD1
j_gene: TRBJ2-2
abundance: few
v_gene: TRBV29-1
CDR3nt: TGCAGCGCTCGACAGGGAGACACCGGGGAGCTGTTTTTT
CDR3aa: CSARQGDTGELFF

d_gene: TRBD2
j_gene: TRBJ2-3
abundance: few
v_gene: TRBV12-5
CDR3nt: TGTGCTAGTGGTTTAGAGGGACTAGTCATATATCCACAAAACCTTGCCGCCCAATTTGATACGCAGTATTTT
CDR3aa: CASGLEGLVIYPQNLAAQFDTQYF

d_gene: TRBD1
j_gene: TRBJ1-4
abundance: -
v_gene: TRBV28
CDR3nt: TGTGCCAGCAGACGATCCCGGGACAGGGGATTAGTCGAAAAACTGTTTTTT
CDR3aa: CASRRSRDRGLVEKLFF